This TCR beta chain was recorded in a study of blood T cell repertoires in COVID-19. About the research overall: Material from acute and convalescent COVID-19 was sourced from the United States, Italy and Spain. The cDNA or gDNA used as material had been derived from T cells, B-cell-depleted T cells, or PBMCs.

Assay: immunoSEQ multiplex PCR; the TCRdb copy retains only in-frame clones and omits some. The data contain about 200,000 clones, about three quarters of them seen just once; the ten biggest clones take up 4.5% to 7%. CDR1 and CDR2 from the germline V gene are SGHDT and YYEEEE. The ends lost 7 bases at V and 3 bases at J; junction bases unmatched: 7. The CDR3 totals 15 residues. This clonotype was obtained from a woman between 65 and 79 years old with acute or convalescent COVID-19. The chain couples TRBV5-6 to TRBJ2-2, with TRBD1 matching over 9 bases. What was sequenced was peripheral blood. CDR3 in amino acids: CASLKRTGDTGELFF. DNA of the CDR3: TGTGCCAGCCTTAAGCGGACAGGGGACACCGGGGAGCTGTTTTTT.